The subject of this entry is one T cell receptor (beta chain). What it recognizes is unknown. This entry belongs to a study of T-cell memory formation after mild COVID-19. Study observations and caveats: Contracting CD8+ clones were enriched in EMRA, CD4+ mainly in CM and EM.

Trimming removed 1 base at V and 6 bases at J, with 15 bases between. The CDR3 is 14 amino acids. Germline loops: CDR1 DFQATT, CDR2 SNEGSKA (reference sequence). TCRdb reprocessed the 5' RACE reads with MiXCR, giving one entry per CDR3 protein. The sample yields 340,000 or so distinct CDR3 sequences, 10% to 15% seen once. This chain links TRBV20-1 with TRBJ1-2; a weak D match, TRBD1 (6 bases). This clonotype originated in a man younger than 30 who had mild COVID-19 (a few samples of this study predate the infection). Cell type and time point are not known. Sequenced: PBMCs or a T cell subset sorted from them (not recorded which). The CDR3 loop reads CSARVPGRGDGYTF. DNA for the CDR3: TGCAGTGCTAGAGTCCCTGGCAGGGGAGATGGCTACACCTTC.